Listed below are T cell receptor beta chains from one sample, sequenced in a study of molecular identifiers for immune sequencing clone quantification. In TCRdb, the PCR reads were re-called with MiXCR into one record per CDR3 protein. The repertoire holds over 300,000 distinct CDR3 sequences, with roughly 24% as singletons. Source material: naive CD8+ T cells from blood, with Jurkat cell RNA spiked in. These receptors all come from a human donor in good health. Some libraries in this study had Jurkat cell RNA spiked in. CDR3s include the opening cysteine and the closing phenylalanine or tryptophan. A D gene is named only where the DNA matches it firmly. Only part of the rows carry a size: once, few, many, or a class if the clone is expanded.

D,V,J,size,CDR3,DNA
NA,TRBV12-3/TRBV12-4,TRBJ1-1,NA,CASSWIGSDTEAFF,TGTGCCAGCAGTTGGATAGGGTCTGACACTGAAGCTTTCTTT
NA,TRBV29-1,TRBJ2-2,many,CSASATGELFF,TGCAGCGCCTCTGCGACCGGGGAGCTGTTTTTT
TRBD1,TRBV6-5,TRBJ1-1,few,CASSYGAGGLAFF,TGTGCCAGCAGTTATGGGGCAGGGGGTCTGGCTTTCTTT
NA,TRBV3-1,TRBJ2-2,many,CASSQDEAPTGELFF,TGTGCCAGCAGCCAAGATGAGGCCCCCACCGGGGAGCTGTTTTTT
NA,TRBV4-2,TRBJ2-7,few,CASSQSYTGGVGEQYF,TGTGCCAGCAGCCAATCGTATACTGGCGGGGTTGGCGAGCAGTACTTC
TRBD2,TRBV28,TRBJ2-1,NA,CASRETSGRNEQFF,TGTGCCAGCAGGGAGACTAGCGGGAGAAATGAGCAGTTCTTC
NA,TRBV28,TRBJ2-7,NA,CAIGPYGEYEQYF,TGTGCCATTGGCCCCTACGGGGAGTACGAGCAGTACTTC
TRBD2,TRBV12-3/TRBV12-4,TRBJ2-2,many,CASSNRGVSGELFF,TGTGCCAGCTCGAATCGGGGGGTCAGCGGGGAGCTGTTTTTT
TRBD2,TRBV2,TRBJ2-3,NA,CASSAGTSSPDTQYF,TGTGCCAGCAGTGCCGGGACTAGCAGCCCCGATACGCAGTATTTT
TRBD2,TRBV5-6,TRBJ2-3,NA,CASSLTIGLAGVPDTQYF,TGTGCCAGCAGCCTTACCATAGGACTAGCGGGAGTCCCAGATACGCAGTATTTT
TRBD2,TRBV12-3/TRBV12-4,TRBJ2-1,few,CASNVYPAAGGPLSNEQFF,TGTGCCAGCAATGTTTACCCCGCAGCGGGGGGGCCGTTGAGCAATGAGCAGTTCTTC
TRBD1,TRBV7-2,TRBJ2-7,NA,CASSLVPGTGYEQYF,TGTGCCAGCAGCTTAGTCCCCGGGACAGGGTACGAGCAGTACTTC
NA,TRBV4-2,TRBJ1-1,NA,CASSQDEQSTTEAFF,TGTGCCAGCAGCCAAGATGAACAGTCGACCACTGAAGCTTTCTTT
NA,TRBV6-2/TRBV6-3,TRBJ2-1,NA,CASSMIYNEQFF,TGTGCCAGCAGCATGATATACAATGAGCAGTTCTTC
TRBD1,TRBV14,TRBJ1-1,many,CASSHDRIRTGDTEAFF,TGTGCCAGCAGCCATGACCGGATCAGGACAGGGGACACTGAAGCTTTCTTT
NA,TRBV4-1,TRBJ2-1,NA,CASSQDKAGTMDNEQFF,TGCGCCAGCAGCCAAGATAAGGCAGGGACGATGGACAATGAGCAGTTCTTC
TRBD2,TRBV5-4,TRBJ2-4,few,CASSDTSANIQYF,TGTGCCAGCAGCGATACTAGCGCGAACATTCAGTACTTC
TRBD2,TRBV14,TRBJ2-3,many,CASSSGGAPTDTQYF,TGTGCCAGCAGTAGCGGGGGGGCCCCGACAGATACGCAGTATTTT
TRBD1,TRBV14,TRBJ2-7,NA,CASSQDTGASYEQYF,TGTGCCAGCAGCCAAGATACAGGGGCTTCCTACGAGCAGTACTTC
TRBD2,TRBV6-5,TRBJ2-3,few,CASSYSTSGGDTQYF,TGTGCCAGCAGTTACTCTACTAGCGGGGGAGATACGCAGTATTTT
NA,TRBV6-6,TRBJ2-3,NA,CASSWVPTDTQYF,TGTGCCAGCAGTTGGGTTCCGACAGATACGCAGTATTTT
NA,TRBV11-1,TRBJ2-7,NA,CASSMPGQYYEQYF,TGTGCCAGCAGCATGCCGGGACAATACTACGAGCAGTACTTC
NA,TRBV9,TRBJ1-3,few,CASSVEGSSGNTIYF,TGTGCCAGCAGCGTAGAGGGTAGCTCTGGAAACACCATATATTTT
NA,TRBV11-2,TRBJ2-7,few,CASSPLVSSYEQYF,TGTGCCAGCAGCCCACTGGTGTCTTCCTACGAGCAGTACTTC
NA,TRBV4-3,TRBJ2-7,many,CASSQDRSGEQYF,TGCGCCAGCAGCCAAGATCGGTCGGGCGAGCAGTACTTC
NA,TRBV7-9,TRBJ2-5,many,CASSGDLEETQYF,TGTGCCAGCAGCGGGGACCTCGAAGAGACCCAGTACTTC
NA,TRBV6-5,TRBJ1-1,many,CASSYSLVTEAFF,TGTGCCAGCAGTTACTCCCTAGTAACTGAAGCTTTCTTT
NA,TRBV28,TRBJ1-5,once,CTSSSRGVNQPQHF,TGTACCAGCAGTTCCCGCGGGGTAAATCAGCCCCAGCATTTT
NA,TRBV20-1,TRBJ1-1,many,CSARDPSVAEAFF,TGCAGTGCTAGAGACCCCTCGGTCGCTGAAGCTTTCTTT
NA,TRBV19,TRBJ1-5,many,CASSIGENQPQHF,TGTGCCAGTAGTATTGGAGAGAATCAGCCCCAGCATTTT
TRBD2,TRBV9,TRBJ2-3,NA,CASSVGGLAGRPQDTQYF,TGTGCCAGCAGCGTAGGGGGGCTAGCGGGGAGGCCTCAAGATACGCAGTATTTT
NA,TRBV7-9,TRBJ2-2,once,CASSPQGVTGEPFF,TGTGCCAGCAGCCCCCAAGGGGTCACCGGGGAGCCGTTTTTT
NA,TRBV5-8,TRBJ1-4,many,CASSPPAGTNEKLFF,TGTGCCAGCAGCCCTCCGGCGGGAACTAATGAAAAACTGTTTTTT
NA,TRBV7-6,TRBJ2-3,many,CASSLGQFSTDTQYF,TGTGCCAGCAGCTTAGGACAGTTTAGCACAGATACGCAGTATTTT
TRBD1,TRBV20-1,TRBJ2-7,NA,CSARDMGQGGYEQYF,TGCAGTGCTAGAGATATGGGACAGGGTGGGTACGAGCAGTACTTC
NA,TRBV12-3/TRBV12-4,TRBJ1-1,many,CASSYGLSGDTEAFF,TGTGCCAGCAGCTACGGACTATCAGGGGACACTGAAGCTTTCTTT
TRBD1,TRBV5-6,TRBJ2-7,many,CASSLDRVGVYEQYF,TGTGCCAGCAGCCTGGACAGGGTCGGAGTCTACGAGCAGTACTTC
NA,TRBV2,TRBJ1-2,NA,CASSEVGTKLGYTF,TGTGCCAGCAGTGAAGTGGGGACAAAGCTAGGCTACACCTTC
NA,TRBV27,TRBJ2-5,few,CASRRDFQETQYF,TGTGCCAGCAGACGGGACTTCCAAGAGACCCAGTACTTC
TRBD1,TRBV19,TRBJ1-5,few,CASSITGVAQPQHF,TGTGCCAGTAGTATAACAGGGGTGGCACAGCCCCAGCATTTT
TRBD1,TRBV7-8,TRBJ1-5,NA,CASKLGRGLSNQPQHF,TGTGCCAGCAAGCTCGGCAGGGGGCTCAGCAATCAGCCCCAGCATTTT
NA,TRBV29-1,TRBJ2-3,many,CSSGRSTDTQYF,TGCAGCTCTGGCAGGAGCACAGATACGCAGTATTTT
NA,TRBV7-9,TRBJ1-4,many,CASSFALEGDGRKLFF,TGTGCCAGCAGCTTTGCTCTGGAGGGGGACGGGAGAAAACTGTTTTTT
NA,TRBV6-2/TRBV6-3,TRBJ2-2,NA,CASSYEVWRTNTGGLFF,TGTGCCAGCAGTTACGAGGTTTGGAGAACTAACACCGGGGGGCTGTTTTTT
TRBD2,TRBV6-6,TRBJ2-7,NA,CASNAGVHEQYF,TGTGCCAGCAACGCGGGAGTTCACGAGCAGTACTTC
NA,TRBV6-6,TRBJ1-5,NA,CASGGRVLGNQPQHF,TGTGCCAGCGGCGGCAGGGTATTGGGCAATCAGCCCCAGCATTTT
NA,TRBV29-1,TRBJ1-1,NA,CSVEVRPEQYTEAFF,TGCAGCGTTGAAGTTAGGCCGGAGCAATACACCGAAGCTTTCTTT
TRBD2,TRBV19,TRBJ2-3,few,CASSTGPSGGAYPTDTQYF,TGTGCCAGTAGTACCGGTCCTAGCGGGGGGGCCTATCCCACAGATACGCAGTATTTT
NA,TRBV29-1,TRBJ2-3,many,CSPQDGNTQYF,TGCAGCCCACAAGACGGAAATACGCAGTATTTT
TRBD1,TRBV5-6,TRBJ1-5,few,CASSFRGRAQPQHF,TGTGCCAGCAGCTTCAGGGGGCGCGCCCAGCCCCAGCATTTT
NA,TRBV28,TRBJ2-3,many,CASSLTRDITDTQYF,TGTGCCAGCAGTTTAACACGGGACATCACAGATACGCAGTATTTT
NA,TRBV7-6,TRBJ2-3,NA,CASSFYTDTLYF,TGTGCCAGCAGTTTCTACACAGATACGCTGTATTTT
NA,TRBV6-2/TRBV6-3,TRBJ1-1,few,CASSYSQTLMNTEAFF,TGTGCCAGCAGTTACTCGCAGACCCTAATGAACACTGAAGCTTTCTTT
NA,TRBV28,TRBJ2-7,many,CASSLGLFSYEQYF,TGTGCCAGCAGTTTAGGTCTCTTTTCCTACGAGCAGTACTTC
NA,TRBV29-1,TRBJ2-7,many,CSVGSLGGEQYF,TGCAGCGTTGGTAGCCTGGGGGGCGAGCAGTACTTC